In this sample, the clone carrying this T cell receptor beta chain turned up a few times. The data derive from a study of blood T cell repertoires in COVID-19. The overall study: Nucleic acid was either cDNA or gDNA, and it came from T cells, B-cell-depleted T cells, or PBMCs.

Patients in Seattle were enrolled during active infection, then followed longitudinally. Germline V gives CDR1 SGHRS, CDR2 YFSETQ. V dropped 0 bases and J dropped 3 bases, with 7 bases sitting between them. The CDR3 is made up of 14 amino acids. In the authors' workflow: Reference gene primer amplification gave nucleated cell count estimates. Generated by immunoSEQ multiplex PCR, the TCRdb table keeps only in-frame clones and is missing some. The V and J calls and clone size are taken from that table; D and trimming were inferred from the DNA. The sample records 200,000 to 300,000 clones, more than 75% being singletons.

Sequencing was done on a sample of peripheral blood. This receptor was identified in a woman over 75 with COVID-19, enrolled during active disease. The chain links TRBV5-1 to TRBJ2-1, with D perhaps TRBD1 (5 bases). The CDR3 loop reads CASSLGDSYNEQFF. Here the CDR3 DNA reads TGCGCCAGCAGCTTGGGAGACAGCTACAATGAGCAGTTCTTC.